This T cell receptor beta chain was observed in a study of graft-versus-host responses after intestinal transplantation. Study-level information: Anti-thymocyte globulin induction preceded around 3 years of tacrolimus and steroid maintenance in all recipients.

On this clone itself: What it binds is not known.

Germline CDR1 and CDR2: MGHRA and YSYEKL. Germline trimming cut 4 bases from V and 3 bases from J; bases unmatched to any gene: 12. This CDR3 has 16 amino acids. Using immunoSEQ multiplex PCR, the repertoire was profiled, and TCRdb retains in-frame clones only, with some absent. The sample includes about 110,000 clones, over 85% of them seen just once. The receptor comes from a human donor who received an intestinal transplant. This sequence joins TRBV4-1 and TRBJ2-7; 7 bases map to TRBD2. The material sequenced was unstimulated CD8+ T cells sorted from spleen or lymph node cells, taken before intestinal transplant. In nucleotides, the CDR3 is TGCGCCAGCAGCCCACAACGGGGGGAGGACTACTACGAGCAGTACTTC. Translated: CASSPQRGEDYYEQYF.